The present T cell receptor beta chain was sequenced within a study of tissue T cells after allogeneic stem cell transplantation. Only a few counts were recorded for this clone. Assay: immunoSEQ multiplex PCR; the TCRdb copy retains only in-frame clones and omits some. The repertoire holds thousands of clones, with 63% as singletons. The germline V gene encodes CDR1 PRHDT and CDR2 FYEKMQ (reference sequence). The V gene end was trimmed by 6 bases and the J gene end by 5 bases; junction bases not matched to a gene: 6. The CDR3 consists of 14 residues. This chain joins TRBV13 and TRBJ2-5, with TRBD1 matching over 10 bases. The TCR was taken from a female donor at least 60 years old with lung cancer. Sequencing was performed on tissue from the esophagus, taken at autopsy. This CDR3 reads CASRGQGGKETQYF. In DNA, the CDR3 is TGTGCCAGCAGAGGACAGGGGGGGAAGGAGACCCAGTACTTC.